This TCR beta chain was observed in a study of siplizumab effects on memory and regulatory T cells. Study-wide points: Siplizumab gave mappable alloreactive CD4+ clones an average Treg-derived fraction of roughly 72%, against 26.9% in controls. A minor share of alloreactive clones matched unstimulated subsets.

The data were produced by immunoSEQ multiplex PCR, yet TCRdb's version contains in-frame clones alone and is incomplete. The profile shows 90,000 to 120,000 clones, under 95% of them singletons. Deletions cut 3 bases from V and 3 bases from J, with 10 bases between. The CDR3 has 14 residues. Germline V lookup: CDR1 SGHDT, CDR2 YYEEEE. Of note for this clone: The antigen remains unidentified.

The V call is TRBV5-6, the J call TRBJ2-1; either TRBD1 or TRBD2 may supply D (5 bases each). The receptor was derived from a human donor in good health. The sample consisted of Tregs sorted from blood. The CDR3, as DNA: TGTGCCAGCAGCTCCGGGACCGGCTACAATGAGCAGTTCTTC. Translated, it gives CASSSGTGYNEQFF.